This entry lists 7 T cell receptor beta chains sequenced from one sample in a study of naive and memory T cell subsets. Study results and limitations: Naive repertoires, especially CD8, held a few larger clonotypes, possibly memory cells re-expressing CD45RA.

An equimolar mix of two oligonucleotides served as the beta constant-region primer for TRBC1 and TRBC2. Four rounds of PCR amplified the ligated cDNA using nested alpha and beta constant-region primers plus SP2. MiXCR was run by TCRdb on the UMI-ligation and nested PCR reads, yielding one entry per CDR3 protein. The sample lists fewer than 150,000 distinct CDR3 sequences, roughly a fifth occurring once. Their target antigens are unknown. The sequenced sample was naive CD8+ T cells from blood. These TCRs come from a human donor in good health.

V usage is TRBV9 and J usage is TRBJ2-3, with 9 bases aligning to TRBD2. The length of the CDR3 is 15 residues. Per the germline V gene, CDR1 is SGDLS and CDR2 is YYNGEE. Unmatched junction bases numbered 8, after V lost 6 bases and J lost 3 bases. The CDR3 DNA reads as TGTGCCAGCACCTATAGCGGGAGTCCGACAGATACGCAGTATTTT. Translation gives CASTYSGSPTDTQYF.

The chain is built from TRBV19 and TRBJ2-3; 7 positions agree with TRBD2. CDR3 length: 15 amino acids. J lost 5 bases, V lost 9 bases, and 14 bases had no gene match. Germline assignment: CDR1 LNHDA and CDR2 SQIVND (reference sequence). CDR3 sequence reads: CASKIGGSYGDTQYF. The CDR3, as DNA: TGTGCCAGCAAAATCGGGGGGAGTTATGGAGATACGCAGTATTTT. Supplemented by reference TRBV19 and TRBJ2-3, the full variable domain reads DGGITQSPKYLFRKEGQNVTLSCEQNLNHDAMYWYRQDPGQGLRLIYYSQIVNDFQKGDIAEGYSVSREKKESFPLTVTSAQKNPTAFYLCASKIGGSYGDTQYFGPGTRLTVL.

This clonotype showed up just a few times. V and J are TRBV29-1 and TRBJ2-1, with 8 bases fitting TRBD2. CDR3 length: 13 residues. Germline V gene sequence: CDR1 SQVTM, CDR2 ANQGSEA. The junction had 3 bases not matched to a gene; V was cut back by 4 bases and J by 4 bases. In DNA, the CDR3 is TGCAGCGTTGTACTAGCGGTGTACAATGAGCAGTTCTTC. This encodes CSVVLAVYNEQFF.

The chain has TRBV28 and TRBJ2-7; perhaps TRBD2 as D (6 bases). The CDR3 is made up of 16 amino acids. Germline CDR1 MDHEN, CDR2 SYDVKM. Deletions cut 6 bases from V and 2 bases from J, with 20 bases between. CDR3 sequence reads: CASRHPSMSGAYEQYF. The CDR3 DNA reads as TGTGCCAGCAGACACCCCTCGATGTCGGGAGCCTACGAGCAGTACTTC.

The rearrangement links TRBV5-4 to TRBJ2-5; TRBD2 matches 16 bases. Germline V gene data show CDR1 as SGHNT and CDR2 as YYREEE (reference sequence). The CDR3 is made up of 16 amino acids. V gave up 2 bases and J gave up 4 bases; unmatched junction bases: 2. CDR3 bases: TGTGCCAGCAGCTTAGGGACTAGCGGGAGGGGAGAGACCCAGTACTTC. This encodes CASSLGTSGRGETQYF.

This clonotype has just one count. The V gene is TRBV7-2, the J gene TRBJ2-2; no clear D gene. This CDR3 has 13 residues. V lost 2 bases and J 6 bases, leaving 7 bases between the germline ends. Germline assignment: CDR1 SGHTA and CDR2 FQGNSA. The CDR3 spells CASSLSWSGELFF. The CDR3 region has the DNA TGTGCCAGCAGCTTATCGTGGTCCGGGGAGCTGTTTTTT.

In nucleotides, the CDR3 is TGTGCCAGCAGTTCCTGGACAGAGGTCGCCTACGAGCAGTACTTC. Translation: CASSSWTEVAYEQYF. V gene TRBV27 combines with J gene TRBJ2-7, with D perhaps TRBD1 (6 bases). CDR3 length equals 15 residues. The germline CDR1 and CDR2 sequences are MNHEY and SMNVEV (reference sequence). V lost 4 bases, J lost 2 bases, and 15 bases lay in between.